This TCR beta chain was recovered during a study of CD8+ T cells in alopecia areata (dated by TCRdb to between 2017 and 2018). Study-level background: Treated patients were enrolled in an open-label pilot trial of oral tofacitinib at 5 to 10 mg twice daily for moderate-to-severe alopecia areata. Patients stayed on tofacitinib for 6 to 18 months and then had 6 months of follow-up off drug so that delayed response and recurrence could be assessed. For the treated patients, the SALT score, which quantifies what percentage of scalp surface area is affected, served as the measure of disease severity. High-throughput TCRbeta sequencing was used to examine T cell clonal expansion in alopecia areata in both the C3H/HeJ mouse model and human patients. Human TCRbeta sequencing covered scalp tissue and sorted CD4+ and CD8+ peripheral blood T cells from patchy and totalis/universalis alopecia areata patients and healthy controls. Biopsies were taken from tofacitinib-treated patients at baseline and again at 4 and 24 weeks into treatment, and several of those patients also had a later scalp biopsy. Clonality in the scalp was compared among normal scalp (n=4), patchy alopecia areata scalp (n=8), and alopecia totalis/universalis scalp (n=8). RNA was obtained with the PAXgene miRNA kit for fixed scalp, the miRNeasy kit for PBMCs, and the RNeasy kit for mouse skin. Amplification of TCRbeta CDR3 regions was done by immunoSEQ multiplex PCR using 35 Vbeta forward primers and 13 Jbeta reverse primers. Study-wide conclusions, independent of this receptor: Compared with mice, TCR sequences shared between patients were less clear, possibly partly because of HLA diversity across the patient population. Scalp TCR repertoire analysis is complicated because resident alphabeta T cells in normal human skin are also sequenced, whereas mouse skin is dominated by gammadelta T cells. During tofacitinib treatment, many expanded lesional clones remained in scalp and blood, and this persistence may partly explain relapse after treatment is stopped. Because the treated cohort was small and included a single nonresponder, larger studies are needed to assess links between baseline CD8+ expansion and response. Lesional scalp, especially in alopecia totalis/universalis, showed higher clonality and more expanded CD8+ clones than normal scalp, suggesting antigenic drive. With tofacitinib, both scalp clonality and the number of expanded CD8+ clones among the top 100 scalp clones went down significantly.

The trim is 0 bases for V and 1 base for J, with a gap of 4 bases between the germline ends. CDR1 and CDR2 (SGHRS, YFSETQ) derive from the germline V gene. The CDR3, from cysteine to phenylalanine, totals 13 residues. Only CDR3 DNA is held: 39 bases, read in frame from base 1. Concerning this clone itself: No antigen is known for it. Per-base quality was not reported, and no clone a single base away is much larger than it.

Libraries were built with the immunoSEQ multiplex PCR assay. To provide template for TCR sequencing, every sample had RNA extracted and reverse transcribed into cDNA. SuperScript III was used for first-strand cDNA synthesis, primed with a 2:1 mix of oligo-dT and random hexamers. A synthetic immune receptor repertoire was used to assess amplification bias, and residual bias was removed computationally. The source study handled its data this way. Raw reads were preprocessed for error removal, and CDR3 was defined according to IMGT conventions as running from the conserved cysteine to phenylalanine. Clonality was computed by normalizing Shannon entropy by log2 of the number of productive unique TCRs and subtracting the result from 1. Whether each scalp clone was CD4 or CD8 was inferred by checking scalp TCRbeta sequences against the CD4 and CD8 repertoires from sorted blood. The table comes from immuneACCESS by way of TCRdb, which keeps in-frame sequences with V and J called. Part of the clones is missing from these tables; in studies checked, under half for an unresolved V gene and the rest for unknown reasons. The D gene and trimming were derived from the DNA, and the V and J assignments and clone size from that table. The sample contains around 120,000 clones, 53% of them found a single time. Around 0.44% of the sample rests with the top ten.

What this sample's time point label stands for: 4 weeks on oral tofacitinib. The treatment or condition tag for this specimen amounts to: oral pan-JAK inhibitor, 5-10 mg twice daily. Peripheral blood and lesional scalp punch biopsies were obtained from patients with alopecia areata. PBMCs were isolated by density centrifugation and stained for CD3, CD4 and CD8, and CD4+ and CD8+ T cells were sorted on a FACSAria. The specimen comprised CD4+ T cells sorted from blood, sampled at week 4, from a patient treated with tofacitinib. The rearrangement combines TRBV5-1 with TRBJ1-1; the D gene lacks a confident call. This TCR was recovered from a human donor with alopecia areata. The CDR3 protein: CASSLGWNTEAFF. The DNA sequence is TGCGCCAGCAGCTTGGGTTGGAACACTGAAGCTTTCTTT. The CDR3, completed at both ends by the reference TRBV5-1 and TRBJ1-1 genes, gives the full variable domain KAGVTQTPRYLIKTRGQQVTLSCSPISGHRSVSWYQQTPGQGLQFLFEYFSETQRNKGNFPGRFSGRQFSNSRSEMNVSTLELGDSALYLCASSLGWNTEAFFGQGTRLTVV.